This TCR beta chain was sequenced in a study of T cell repertoires in cytomegalovirus infection. The V gene's germline CDR1 is MGHRA and CDR2 YSYEKL. The CDR3 is made up of 15 amino acids. V was pared by 4 bases and J by 2 bases, with 14 bases between. TCRdb used MiXCR to reprocess the reads, holding one entry per CDR3 protein. The sample consists of 300,000 to 400,000 distinct CDR3 sequences, approximately 32% of them appearing once. This clonotype was picked up a small number of times. The antigen remains unidentified. J is TRBJ1-2 and V is TRBV4-1; D gene unclear. This clonotype was obtained from a human donor in good health (CMV status not recorded). Some clones in this sample may be carry-over from other donors' samples. This material consisted of cultured PBMCs, taken from culture after CMV antigen stimulation. The CDR3 region is CASSPGQTTNYGYTF. Here the CDR3 DNA reads TGCGCCAGCAGCCCCGGTCAGACTACGAACTATGGCTACACCTTC.